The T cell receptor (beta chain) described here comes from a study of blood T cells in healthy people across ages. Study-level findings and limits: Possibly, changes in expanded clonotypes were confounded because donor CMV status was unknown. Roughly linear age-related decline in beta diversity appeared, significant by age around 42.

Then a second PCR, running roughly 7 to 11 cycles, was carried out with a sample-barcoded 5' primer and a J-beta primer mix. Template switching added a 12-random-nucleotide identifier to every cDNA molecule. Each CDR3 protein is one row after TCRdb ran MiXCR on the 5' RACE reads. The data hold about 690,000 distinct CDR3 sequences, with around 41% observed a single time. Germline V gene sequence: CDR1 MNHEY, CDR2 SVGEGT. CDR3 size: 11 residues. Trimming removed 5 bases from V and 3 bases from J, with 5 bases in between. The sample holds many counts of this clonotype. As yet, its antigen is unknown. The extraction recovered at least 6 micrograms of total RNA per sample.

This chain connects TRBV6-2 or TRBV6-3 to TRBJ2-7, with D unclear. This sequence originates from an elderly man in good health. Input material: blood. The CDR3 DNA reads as TGTGCCAGCAGTCTTTACTACGAGCAGTACTTC. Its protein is CASSLYYEQYF.